The 31 T cell receptor gamma chains below all came from one sample that was sequenced in a study of Vδ1+ human thymocytes (dated by TCRdb to the late 2010s). The full study reports these points: Thymic TRG and TRD repertoires appeared highly polyclonal with Gaussian CDR3 length distributions, unlike oligoclonal peripheral blood repertoires.

The sample was run on an Illumina MiSeq. RNA was extracted with the RNeasy mini kit and reverse transcribed using Superscript III. CDR3 amplicons were produced by multiplex PCR using pooled V-gene forward primers and a constant-region reverse primer with Illumina adaptor overhangs. TCRdb called clones afresh from the public reads with CATT; identical DNA rows were later merged. The table for this sample lists under 25,000 gamma-chain clones; approximately 15% of them were counted only once. Of the sample, about 2% falls within the top ten clones. Their antigens remain unidentified. The source material was Vdelta1+ gamma-delta thymocytes from the thymus. The cell subset or site label, read with the paper, signifies: FACS-sorted CD3+ TCRalphabeta- TCRVdelta1+ TCRVdelta2- thymocytes. These receptors were obtained from a child under two years old who had congenital heart surgery.

As for this clone: A much larger clone is a single base away; this may be a read error. The rearrangement links TRGV3 to TRGJ1 or TRGJ2. CDR3 length equals 12 residues. CDR1 is VTNTFY and CDR2 is YDVSTARD in the germline V gene (reference sequence). The CDR3 is CATWDNYYNKLF. The CDR3 DNA is TGTGCCACCTGGGACAATTATTATAATAAACTCTTT.

This clone was detected a few times. The germline gene is not matched at one end of the junction; a read error may be the cause. In the same sample, other DNA sequences code for this CDR3. The J gene is TRGJ1 or TRGJ2, the V gene TRGV9. CDR1 is GITISATS, CDR2 ISYDGTV, per germline (reference sequence). CDR3 size: 11 residues. The CDR3: CALWEDHKKLF. In DNA form, the CDR3 reads TGTGCCCTGTGGGAGGATCATAAGAAACTCTTT.

This chain connects TRGV8 to TRGJP. The germline gives CDR1 VENAVY, CDR2 YDSYNSRV. CDR3 length equals 15 residues. The V gene end was trimmed by 3 bases and the J gene end by 6 bases; junction bases not matched to a gene: 2. This chain's CDR3 is CATWDGELGKKIKVF. The CDR3 bases are TGTGCCACCTGGGATGGAGAGTTGGGCAAAAAAATCAAGGTATTT.

This clone was seen more than once but under ten times. This sequence joins TRGV9 and TRGJ1 or TRGJ2. V was pared by 12 bases and J by 2 bases, with 7 bases of the junction left unmatched. The CDR3 has 11 amino acids. CDR1 is GITISATS, CDR2 ISYDGTV, per germline (reference sequence). The CDR3 sequence is CARLDYYKKLF. Here the CDR3 DNA reads TGTGCCCGACTCGATTATTATAAGAAACTCTTT.

This clone has only a few counts. V gene TRGV4 combines with J gene TRGJP2. Trimming removed 6 bases from V and 5 bases from J; junction bases left unmatched: 9. Germline V gene data show CDR1 as EGSTGY and CDR2 as YDSYTSSV. The CDR3 is made up of 14 amino acids. The CDR3 DNA reads TGTGCCACCTGGAAACGGAAAAGTGATTGGATCAAGACGTTT. Translating it yields CATWKRKSDWIKTF.

This clone occurred a few times. The J gene is TRGJ1 or TRGJ2, the V gene TRGV9. CDR1 GITISATS and CDR2 ISYDGTV come from the germline V gene (reference sequence). CDR3 length equals 11 residues. The ends lost 6 bases at V and 10 bases at J; junction bases unmatched: 9. CDR3 in amino acids: CALWRGGKKLF. CDR3 sequence (DNA): TGTGCCTTGTGGAGGGGCGGGAAGAAACTCTTT.

This clone was observed a few times. The J gene is TRGJP2, the V gene TRGV4. Per germline, CDR1 EGSTGY and CDR2 YDSYTSSV. This CDR3 comprises 17 residues. V lost 5 bases, J lost 4 bases, and 16 bases stayed unmatched. The CDR3 loop reads CATWVVAVPPSDWIKTF. Written as DNA, the CDR3 is TGTGCCACCTGGGTCGTGGCAGTCCCCCCTAGTGATTGGATCAAGACGTTT.

In regard to this clone: Mismatch with germline at one junction end may stem from a read error. The sample holds other DNA sequences that translate to the same CDR3. The V gene is TRGV4, the J gene TRGJP1. The CDR3 is 12 residues long. CDR1 and CDR2 (germline): EGSTGY, YDSYTSSV. CDR3 DNA sequence: TGTGCCACCTGGGATGCTGGCTGGTTCAAGATATTT. It yields the protein CATWDAGWFKIF.

This chain links TRGV4 with TRGJ1 or TRGJ2. This CDR3 region has 15 residues. The J segment lost 0 bases and the V segment lost 0 bases, leaving 5 bases of the junction unmatched. Germline V lookup: CDR1 EGSTGY, CDR2 YDSYTSSV. DNA for the CDR3: TGTGCCACCTGGGATGGGTTCCCGAATTATTATAAGAAACTCTTT. Its translation: CATWDGFPNYYKKLF.

In this sample, this clone is medium-sized. Other DNA sequences of this sample code for an identical CDR3. The chain employs TRGV9 and TRGJ1 or TRGJ2. The CDR3 is 11 residues long. From germline, CDR1 is GITISATS and CDR2 ISYDGTV (reference sequence). V lost 2 bases, J lost 10 bases, and 5 bases stayed unmatched. The CDR3 sequence is CALWEGGKKLF. CDR3 bases: TGTGCCTTGTGGGAGGGGGGGAAGAAACTCTTT.

This clone was observed a handful of times. A read error is possible here, since a much larger clone lies one base away. Other DNA sequences of this sample code for an identical CDR3. V usage is TRGV9 and J usage is TRGJ1 or TRGJ2. Germline V gene data show CDR1 as GITISATS and CDR2 as ISYDGTV (reference sequence). The CDR3 covers 14 residues. The CDR3 loop is CALWEVQNYYKKLF. The CDR3 bases are TGTGCCTTGTGGGAGGTGCAGAATTATTATAAGAAACTCTTC.

The chain combines TRGV9 with TRGJ1 or TRGJ2. V lost 2 bases, J lost 6 bases, and 10 bases stayed unmatched. In germline, CDR1 is GITISATS, CDR2 ISYDGTV (reference sequence). The CDR3 spans 14 residues. The CDR3 is CALWEATWGYKKLF. The CDR3 nucleotides read TGTGCCTTGTGGGAGGCAACTTGGGGTTATAAGAAACTCTTT.

V usage is TRGV4 and J usage is TRGJ1 or TRGJ2. From germline, CDR1 is EGSTGY and CDR2 YDSYTSSV. CDR3 length equals 14 residues. Unmatched junction bases numbered 5, after V lost 3 bases and J lost 0 bases. The CDR3 DNA reads as TGTGCCACCTGGGATCCCCAGAATTATTATAAGAAACTCTTT. Translating it yields CATWDPQNYYKKLF.

This clone was seen a handful of times. The germline gene is not matched at one end of the junction; a read error may be the cause. The chain combines TRGV4 with TRGJ1 or TRGJ2. The CDR3 has 15 amino acids. Germline loops: CDR1 EGSTGY, CDR2 YDSYTSSV. CDR3 nucleotide sequence: TGTGCCACCTGGAATGGGCTAACGAATTATTATAAGAAACTCTTT. Translation gives CATWNGLTNYYKKLF.

There are a few counts of this clone. The chain links TRGV9 to TRGJ1 or TRGJ2. The CDR3 has 13 residues. J lost 7 bases, V lost 0 bases, and 6 bases had no gene match. Germline-derived CDR1 and CDR2 are GITISATS and ISYDGTV (reference sequence). DNA of the CDR3: TGTGCCTTGTGGGAGGTGCCCTGCTATAAGAAACTCTTT. Protein sequence: CALWEVPCYKKLF.

Only a few counts were recorded for this clone. Other DNA sequences within the sample encode an identical CDR3. The genes are TRGV9 and TRGJ1 or TRGJ2. The J segment lost 4 bases and the V segment lost 2 bases, leaving 8 bases of the junction unmatched. The CDR3 covers 14 residues. The germline V gene has CDR1 GITISATS and CDR2 ISYDGTV (reference sequence). The CDR3 nucleotides read TGTGCCTTGTGGGAGGCCCGATGGTATTATAAGAAACTCTTT. This translates into CALWEARWYYKKLF.

This rearrangement joins TRGV3 to TRGJ1 or TRGJ2. This CDR3 has 16 amino acids. Per the germline V gene, CDR1 is VTNTFY and CDR2 is YDVSTARD (reference sequence). The ends lost 0 bases at V and 2 bases at J; junction bases unmatched: 10. The CDR3 region is CATWDRQRRYYYKKLF. In DNA, the CDR3 is TGTGCCACCTGGGACAGGCAGCGAAGGTATTATTATAAGAAACTCTTT.

The rearrangement links TRGV4 to TRGJ1 or TRGJ2. The CDR3 sequence is 13 residues long. Losses at the gene ends were 4 bases for V and 9 bases for J; bases not matched to a gene: 12. Germline loops: CDR1 EGSTGY, CDR2 YDSYTSSV. DNA of the CDR3: TGTGCCACCTGGGAGCCCGGGGCGGGTAAGAAACTCTTT. Protein sequence: CATWEPGAGKKLF.

In this sample, this clone turned up a few times. The genes are TRGV4 and TRGJ1 or TRGJ2. CDR1 is EGSTGY, CDR2 YDSYTSSV, per germline. With V trimmed by 5 bases and J by 5 bases, 6 bases remained unmatched. This CDR3 has 12 amino acids. CDR3 sequence reads: CATWGCNYKKLF. The CDR3 nucleotides read TGTGCCACCTGGGGCTGTAATTATAAGAAACTCTTT.

The chain joins TRGV2 to TRGJ1 or TRGJ2. Per the germline V gene, CDR1 is EGSNGY and CDR2 is YDSYNSKV. There are 11 residues in the CDR3. The V gene end was trimmed by 3 bases and the J gene end by 8 bases; junction bases not matched to a gene: 4. CDR3 amino acids: CATWDWNKKLF. CDR3 nucleotide sequence: TGTGCCACCTGGGACTGGAATAAGAAACTCTTT.

This clone has only a few counts. One base away lies a much larger clone, so this may be a sequencing read error. Other DNA sequences in this specimen translate into the identical CDR3. The V call is TRGV3, the J call TRGJ1 or TRGJ2. The J segment lost 3 bases and the V segment lost 3 bases, leaving 2 bases of the junction unmatched. This CDR3 region has 12 residues. The germline CDR1 and CDR2 sequences are VTNTFY and YDVSTARD (reference sequence). The CDR3 bases are TGTGCCACCTGGGACCGTTATTATAAGAAACTCTTT. As protein: CATWDRYYKKLF.

The sample holds a few counts of this clone. The chain has TRGV4 and TRGJ1 or TRGJ2. The CDR3 contains 12 residues. Germline V lookup: CDR1 EGSTGY, CDR2 YDSYTSSV. After removal of 0 bases from V and 11 bases from J, the junction contained 7 bases not matched to a gene. CDR3 region: CATWDGELEKLF. The CDR3 region has the DNA TGTGCCACCTGGGATGGGGAGTTAGAGAAACTCTTT.

By sample share, this clone is medium-sized. Other nucleotide sequences from this sample produce the same CDR3. The chain is built from TRGV3 and TRGJ1 or TRGJ2. The J segment lost 4 bases and the V segment lost 0 bases, leaving 6 bases of the junction unmatched. CDR1 is VTNTFY, CDR2 YDVSTARD, per germline (reference sequence). CDR3 length: 14 residues. In nucleotides, the CDR3 is TGTGCCACCTGGGACAGGCCGGGGTATTATAAGAAACTCTTT. Amino acids: CATWDRPGYYKKLF.

This clone was seen a handful of times. The chain joins TRGV3 to TRGJP2. The CDR3 runs to 14 residues. Germline CDR1 is VTNTFY and CDR2 is YDVSTARD (reference sequence). V lost 0 bases and J lost 10; bases outside the gene matches: 8. The CDR3 DNA is TGTGCCACCTGGGACAGGCCCAGGGGTTGGATCAAGACGTTT. As protein: CATWDRPRGWIKTF.

The chain employs TRGV5 and TRGJ1 or TRGJ2. The germline gives CDR1 VINAFY, CDR2 YDVSNSKD. V lost 0 bases, J lost 0 bases, and 5 bases stayed unmatched. CDR3 size: 15 residues. CDR3 in DNA: TGTGCCACCTGGGACAGGCAAACGAATTATTATAAGAAACTCTTT. Residues: CATWDRQTNYYKKLF.

V gene TRGV5 combines with J gene TRGJ1 or TRGJ2. The CDR3 sequence is 14 residues long. The V gene end was trimmed by 3 bases and the J gene end by 7 bases; junction bases not matched to a gene: 12. Germline CDR1 VINAFY, CDR2 YDVSNSKD. Here the CDR3 DNA reads TGTGCCACCTGGGACTTTGATCTTGGGTATAAGAAACTCTTT. Its translation is CATWDFDLGYKKLF.

This chain joins TRGV4 and TRGJ1 or TRGJ2. The CDR3 sequence is 13 residues long. Germline V gives CDR1 EGSTGY, CDR2 YDSYTSSV. V dropped 5 bases and J dropped 3; count of bases not matched to a gene: 7. The CDR3 reads CATWASRYYKKLF. The CDR3 nucleotides read TGTGCCACCTGGGCCTCGCGTTATTATAAGAAACTCTTT.

In this sample, this clone turned up a few times. This rearrangement joins TRGV4 to TRGJ1 or TRGJ2. J was trimmed by 9 bases and V by 0 bases; bases with no gene match: 17. This CDR3 region has 16 residues. Germline loops: CDR1 EGSTGY, CDR2 YDSYTSSV. The CDR3, as DNA: TGTGCCACCTGGGATGGGCCGTGGGATCCAGCCGTTAAGAAACTCTTT. This sequence encodes CATWDGPWDPAVKKLF.

Of note for this clone: The sample has other DNA sequences that encode this CDR3 too. This rearrangement joins TRGV8 to TRGJ1 or TRGJ2. Germline trimming cut 1 base from V and 4 bases from J; bases unmatched to any gene: 4. The CDR3 is made up of 13 amino acids. Germline values: CDR1 VENAVY, CDR2 YDSYNSRV. CDR3: CATWDSRYYKKLF. The CDR3 region has the DNA TGTGCCACCTGGGATAGCCGGTATTATAAGAAACTCTTT.

This clone has only a few counts. This sample also contains other DNA sequences that code for the same CDR3. The chain couples TRGV9 to TRGJP1. CDR3 length: 15 amino acids. Germline V gene sequence: CDR1 GITISATS, CDR2 ISYDGTV (reference sequence). J was trimmed by 8 bases and V by 4 bases; bases with no gene match: 13. CDR3 coding DNA: TGTGCCTTGTGGGATTGGGTAAGAGGAGGTTGGTTCAAGATATTT. Protein: CALWDWVRGGWFKIF.

The rearrangement links TRGV9 to TRGJ1 or TRGJ2. The CDR3 runs 15 residues. Germline assignment: CDR1 GITISATS and CDR2 ISYDGTV (reference sequence). Trimming cost V 0 bases and J 5 bases; bases outside gene matches: 10. As DNA, the CDR3 is TGTGCCTTGTGGGAGGTGTATTCCCCTGATTATAAGAAACTCTTT. This gives the protein CALWEVYSPDYKKLF.